The 14 T cell receptor beta chains below all came from one sample that was sequenced in a study of shared clonotypes between healthy human individuals. CD45RO-negative cells were positively selected for CCR7, leaving out terminally differentiated effector memory CD45RA+ cells. Generated by immunoSEQ multiplex PCR, the TCRdb table keeps only in-frame clones and is missing some. The sample holds about 580,000 clones, 95% to 98% seen once. Material for sequencing was naive CD8+ T cells sorted from blood. These receptors originate from a man aged 30 to 45 in good health.

V and J are TRBV4-3 and TRBJ2-7; 10 nucleotides match TRBD1. The J segment lost 0 bases and the V segment lost 1 base, leaving 9 bases of the junction unmatched. The CDR3 extends over 18 amino acids. Germline V gene sequence: CDR1 LGHNA, CDR2 YSLEER. Written as DNA, the CDR3 is TGCGCCAGCAGCCAAGGTAGTCCGGGACAGGGGCTCTCCTACGAGCAGTACTTC. Amino acid sequence: CASSQGSPGQGLSYEQYF.

This chain links TRBV11-2 with TRBJ2-1; 7 nucleotides match TRBD1. This CDR3 has 15 residues. The V and J ends lost 1 base and 4 bases, in that order; junction bases with no gene match: 4. Germline CDR1 and CDR2: SGHAT and FQNNGV. CDR3 nucleotide sequence: TGTGCCAGCAGCTTAGCACAGGGGCTTTACAATGAGCAGTTCTTC. This sequence encodes CASSLAQGLYNEQFF.

This chain joins TRBV4-1 and TRBJ2-2; D not certain. The CDR3 runs to 15 residues. Per germline, CDR1 MGHRA and CDR2 YSYEKL. V was clipped by 2 bases and J by 4 bases, with 11 bases between them. The CDR3 DNA reads as TGCGCCAGCAGCCAAATGAGACCTAGCACCGGGGAGCTGTTTTTT. It translates to CASSQMRPSTGELFF.

The chain has TRBV7-6 and TRBJ2-2, with 11 bases fitting TRBD2. CDR3 length equals 15 residues. Germline V lookup: CDR1 SGHVS, CDR2 FNYEAQ. V shed 10 bases and J 4 bases; nucleotides not matched to a gene: 8. CDR3 coding DNA: TGTGCCATCTCAATCCTAGCGGGAGGCACCGGGGAGCTGTTTTTT. Encoded protein: CAISILAGGTGELFF.

The chain carries TRBV7-6 and TRBJ1-1, with 8 bases lining up with TRBD1. V shed 2 bases and J 4 bases; nucleotides not matched to a gene: 6. CDR1 and CDR2 (germline): SGHVS, FNYEAQ. CDR3 length: 15 residues. The DNA of the CDR3 is TGTGCCAGCAGCTTAAGTCAGGGGGCGAGCACTGAAGCTTTCTTT. This gives the protein CASSLSQGASTEAFF.

The rearrangement uses TRBV10-3 and TRBJ2-5; weak D call: TRBD1 (6 bases). The CDR3 spans 13 residues. Germline V gives CDR1 ENHRY, CDR2 SYGVKD. The V gene lost 4 bases and the J gene lost 2 bases, with 8 bases spanning the gap. CDR3 sequence (DNA): TGTGCCATCAGTGGACAGGTTCAAGAGACCCAGTACTTC. The encoded protein is CAISGQVQETQYF.

The gene calls are TRBV14 and TRBJ2-7, with TRBD2 matching over 8 bases. The CDR3 extends over 15 amino acids. Trimming cost V 4 bases and J 3 bases; bases outside gene matches: 8. Germline CDR1 SGHDN, CDR2 FVKESK. CDR3 in amino acids: CASSRSGTVLYEQYF. For the CDR3, the DNA is TGTGCCAGCAGCCGTAGCGGGACCGTCCTCTACGAGCAGTACTTC.

The V gene is TRBV4-1, the J gene TRBJ1-1, with D perhaps TRBD1 (6 bases). The germline V gene encodes CDR1 MGHRA and CDR2 YSYEKL. The CDR3 consists of 14 residues. Trimming shortened V by 3 bases and J by 2 bases, and 10 bases separated the two germline ends. DNA of the CDR3: TGCGCCAGCAGCCATAGACAGGAAAACACTGAAGCTTTCTTT. Translating gives CASSHRQENTEAFF.

The V gene is TRBV27, the J gene TRBJ2-4; D may be TRBD2 (10 bases). The V gene lost 3 bases and the J gene lost 1 base, with 22 bases spanning the gap. The germline V gene has CDR1 MNHEY and CDR2 SMNVEV (reference sequence). CDR3 size: 19 residues. CDR3 DNA sequence: TGTGCCAGCAGTTTCTCGGGACAGGGACTAGCGCTGGCCAAAAACATTCAGTACTTC. The encoded protein is CASSFSGQGLALAKNIQYF.

This clone has just a few counts. The chain recombines TRBV27 with TRBJ2-5, with 9 bases identical to TRBD1. CDR3 length: 16 amino acids. Germline-derived CDR1 and CDR2 are MNHEY and SMNVEV (reference sequence). V trimming: 6 bases; J trimming: 5 bases; junction bases outside the gene matches: 13. The CDR3 DNA reads TGTGCCAGCAGCTCCTGGGGACAGGGAGCGCTTGAGACCCAGTACTTC. This sequence encodes CASSSWGQGALETQYF.

This rearrangement joins TRBV21-1 to TRBJ2-3; the D call in the table, TRBD2, was not verified against the DNA. TRBV21-1 is marked as a pseudogene. The CDR3 sequence is 11 residues long. The CDR3 region is CASRVRDTQYF. The DNA for the CDR3 is TGTGCCAGCAGGGTTAGAGATACGCAGTATTTT.

The chain couples TRBV15 to TRBJ1-5; D remains unclear. Trimming removed 0 bases at V and 6 bases at J, with 9 bases between. The germline V gene has CDR1 LNHNV and CDR2 YYDKDF (reference sequence). This CDR3 is built from 14 residues. CDR3 bases: TGTGCCACCAGCAGAGATAAGTTCCTTCAGCCCCAGCATTTT. The encoded protein is CATSRDKFLQPQHF.

The chain links TRBV7-9 to TRBJ2-7; 8 nucleotides agree with TRBD1. V trimming: 5 bases; J trimming: 2 bases; junction bases outside the gene matches: 8. From germline, CDR1 is SEHNR and CDR2 FQNEAQ (reference sequence). This CDR3 is built from 15 residues. In DNA form, the CDR3 reads TGTGCCAGCAGCGCACCTCGACAGGGGACCTACGAGCAGTACTTC. It yields the protein CASSAPRQGTYEQYF.

The CDR3 here is CASSLETSGVYNEQFF. Here the CDR3 DNA reads TGTGCCAGCAGCTTAGAAACTAGCGGAGTCTACAATGAGCAGTTCTTC. J is TRBJ2-1 and V is TRBV7-6, with 8 positions matching TRBD2. The CDR3 sequence is 16 residues long. With V trimmed by 1 base and J by 3 bases, 5 bases remained unmatched. Germline CDR1 is SGHVS and CDR2 is FNYEAQ.